This paragraph covers one TCR beta chain sequence. MiXCR, run by TCRdb on the RT-PCR reads, gives a single entry per CDR3 protein. The top ten clones hold roughly 11% of a sample with 650,000 to 700,000 distinct CDR3 sequences, around 16% of them seen once. The data are from a study of response to subunit inactivated influenza vaccine. The CDR3 has 13 residues. Germline V lookup: CDR1 MNHEY, CDR2 SVGEGT. Trimming removed 5 bases from V and 2 bases from J, with 10 bases in between. This chain joins TRBV6-2 or TRBV6-3 and TRBJ2-7; D unresolved. The receptor was derived from a man aged 45 to 65 who received an inactivated influenza vaccine. The input for sequencing was PBMCs from blood, taken about 12 days after vaccination. This CDR3 reads CASSRQLTYEQYF. Here the CDR3 DNA reads TGTGCCAGCAGTCGCCAGCTTACCTACGAGCAGTACTTC.